This entry is about one T cell receptor beta chain. Its matching antigen is unknown. This sample is drawn from a study of a mutant IDH1 vaccine in newly diagnosed glioma. Whole-study context: Commencement of vaccination occurred 4-6 weeks following radiotherapy alone, or concurrently with temozolomide cycles. Study conclusions and caveats: Vaccine-induced immune responses were detected in 93.3% of patients. Pseudoprogression apparently lacked any relation to changes in top peripheral T cell clonotypes.

Time point of the sample: week 11, during vaccination. In the vaccine, a single dose held 300 ug of the mutant IDH1 20-mer peptide, along with topical imiquimod. This table comes from immunoSEQ multiplex PCR, and its TCRdb copy is limited to in-frame clones, with some not included. This table holds about 60,000 clones, about four fifths found once. Here the sequenced sample was PBMCs, taken from a glioma patient whose treatment included an IDH1 peptide vaccine. The receptor was isolated from a woman aged 50 to 60 with glioma.

The CDR3 loop is CASSWDRGGPGANVLTF. The CDR3 DNA follows: TGCGCCAGCAGCTGGGACAGGGGGGGACCTGGGGCCAACGTCCTGACTTTC. This chain uses TRBV5-1 with TRBJ2-6; TRBD1 agrees at 11 bases. CDR1 and CDR2 from the germline V gene are SGHRS and YFSETQ. The V gene end was trimmed by 3 bases and the J gene end by 2 bases; junction bases not matched to a gene: 4. CDR3 length equals 17 residues.